The source of this T cell receptor (beta chain) is a study of CD8+ T cells in alopecia areata. Study-level information: Administration of oral tofacitinib to treated patients was at 5 to 10 mg twice daily.

Study-level results: Elevated clonality characterized lesional scalp relative to normal scalp, particularly in alopecia totalis/universalis.

In the case of this clone: Its antigen is still unknown.

CDR3 length: 15 amino acids. The V and J ends lost 4 bases and 1 base, in that order; junction bases with no gene match: 4. CDR1 is MGHDK, CDR2 SYGVNS, per germline. Sequencing templates came from extracted RNA that was reverse transcribed into cDNA. TCRdb's copy holds only in-frame clones and misses some; the assay was immunoSEQ multiplex PCR. The sample lists roughly 130,000 clones, 50% to 60% occurring once. This sample comprised CD4+ T cells sorted from blood, obtained at week 0. The chain joins TRBV25-1 to TRBJ2-3; 8 positions agree with TRBD2. The source of this sequence is a human donor with alopecia areata. The CDR3 is CASSGLAGGTDTQYF. CDR3 DNA sequence: TGTGCCAGCAGTGGGCTAGCGGGCGGCACAGATACGCAGTATTTT.